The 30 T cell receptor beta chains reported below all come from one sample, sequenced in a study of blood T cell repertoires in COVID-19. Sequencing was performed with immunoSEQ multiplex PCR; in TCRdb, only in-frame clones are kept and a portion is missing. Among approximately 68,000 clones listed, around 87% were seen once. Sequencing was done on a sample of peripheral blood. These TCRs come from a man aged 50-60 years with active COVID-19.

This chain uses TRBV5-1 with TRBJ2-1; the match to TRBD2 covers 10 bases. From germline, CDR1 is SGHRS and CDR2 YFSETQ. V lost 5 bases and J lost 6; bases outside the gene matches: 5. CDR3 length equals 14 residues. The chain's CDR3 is CASSLGLAANEQFF. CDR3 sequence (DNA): TGCGCCAGCAGTCTTGGACTAGCGGCCAATGAGCAGTTCTTC.

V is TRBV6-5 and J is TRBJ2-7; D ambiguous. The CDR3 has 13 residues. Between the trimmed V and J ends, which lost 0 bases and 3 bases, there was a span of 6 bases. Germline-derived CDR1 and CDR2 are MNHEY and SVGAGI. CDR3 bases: TGTGCCAGCAGTTACTCACTCGGCTACGAGCAGTACTTC. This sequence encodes CASSYSLGYEQYF.

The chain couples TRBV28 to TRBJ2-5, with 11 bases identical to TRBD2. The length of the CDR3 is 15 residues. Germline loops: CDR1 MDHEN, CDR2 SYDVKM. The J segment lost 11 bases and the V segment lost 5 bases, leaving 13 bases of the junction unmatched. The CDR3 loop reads CASSAHSGRVEEQYF. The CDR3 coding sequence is TGTGCCAGCAGTGCCCATAGCGGGAGGGTCGAGGAGCAGTACTTC.

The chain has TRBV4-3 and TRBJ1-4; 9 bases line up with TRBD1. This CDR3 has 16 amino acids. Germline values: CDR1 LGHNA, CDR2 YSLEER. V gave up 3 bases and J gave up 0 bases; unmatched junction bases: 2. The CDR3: CASSQGTGTTNEKLFF. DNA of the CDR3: TGCGCCAGCAGCCAGGGGACAGGGACAACTAATGAAAAACTGTTTTTT.

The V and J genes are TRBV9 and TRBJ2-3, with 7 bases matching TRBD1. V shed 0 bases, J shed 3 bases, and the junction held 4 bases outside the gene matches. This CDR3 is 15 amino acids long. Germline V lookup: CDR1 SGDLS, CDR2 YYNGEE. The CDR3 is CASSVGQGGTDTQYF. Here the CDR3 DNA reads TGTGCCAGCAGCGTAGGACAGGGTGGGACAGATACGCAGTATTTT.

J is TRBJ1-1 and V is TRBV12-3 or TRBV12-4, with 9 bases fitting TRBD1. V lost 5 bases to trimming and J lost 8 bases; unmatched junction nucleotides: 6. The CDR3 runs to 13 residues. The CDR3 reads CASSLQQGAEAFF. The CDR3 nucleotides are TGTGCCAGCAGTCTTCAACAGGGGGCGGAAGCTTTCTTT.

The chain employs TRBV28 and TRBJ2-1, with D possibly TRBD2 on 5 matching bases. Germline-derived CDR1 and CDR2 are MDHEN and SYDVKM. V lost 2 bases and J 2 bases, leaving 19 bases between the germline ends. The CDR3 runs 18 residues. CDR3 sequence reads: CASSLTDSAARTYNEQFF. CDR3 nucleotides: TGTGCCAGCAGTTTAACCGACTCAGCGGCGCGCACCTACAATGAGCAGTTCTTC.

The CDR3 is CASSLASVRRNTEAFF. CDR3 nucleotides: TGCGCCAGCAGCTTGGCCAGTGTCAGAAGAAACACTGAAGCTTTCTTT. The chain employs TRBV5-1 and TRBJ1-1; D gene unclear. The germline gives CDR1 SGHRS, CDR2 YFSETQ. The CDR3 is made up of 16 amino acids. With 0 bases removed from V and 2 bases from J, the gap between germline ends came to 14 bases.

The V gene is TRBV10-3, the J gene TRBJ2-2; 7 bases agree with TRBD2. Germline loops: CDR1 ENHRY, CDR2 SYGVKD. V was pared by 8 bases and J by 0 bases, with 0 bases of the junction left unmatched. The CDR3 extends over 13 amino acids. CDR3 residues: CAILAANTGELFF. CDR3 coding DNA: TGTGCCATCCTAGCGGCGAACACCGGGGAGCTGTTTTTT.

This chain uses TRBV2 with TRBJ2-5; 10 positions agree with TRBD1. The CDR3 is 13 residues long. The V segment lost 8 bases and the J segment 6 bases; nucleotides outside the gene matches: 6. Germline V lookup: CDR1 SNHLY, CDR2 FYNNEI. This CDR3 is CASLGQGSKTQYF. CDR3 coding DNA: TGTGCCAGCTTGGGACAGGGGTCCAAGACCCAGTACTTC.

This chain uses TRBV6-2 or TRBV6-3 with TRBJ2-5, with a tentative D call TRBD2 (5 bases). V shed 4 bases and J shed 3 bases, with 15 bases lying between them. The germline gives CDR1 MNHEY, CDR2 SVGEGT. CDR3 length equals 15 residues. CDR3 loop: CASSSEAAAKETQYF. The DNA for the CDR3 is TGTGCCAGCAGTTCTGAAGCGGCCGCCAAAGAGACCCAGTACTTC.

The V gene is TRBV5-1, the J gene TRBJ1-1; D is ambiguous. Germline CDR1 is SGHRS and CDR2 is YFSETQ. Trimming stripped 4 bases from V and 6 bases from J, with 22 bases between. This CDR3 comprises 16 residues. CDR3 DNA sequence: TGCGCCAGCAGCCTCTCCCCTTTGGGGAGCGGCCCTGAAGCTTTCTTT. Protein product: CASSLSPLGSGPEAFF.

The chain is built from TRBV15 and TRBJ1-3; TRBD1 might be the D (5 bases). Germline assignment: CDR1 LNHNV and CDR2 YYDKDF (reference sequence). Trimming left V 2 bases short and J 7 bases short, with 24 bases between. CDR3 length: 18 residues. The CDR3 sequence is CATSRQDRGVVAGNTIYF. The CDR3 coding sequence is TGTGCCACCAGCAGACAGGATCGTGGAGTCGTAGCAGGGAACACCATATATTTT.

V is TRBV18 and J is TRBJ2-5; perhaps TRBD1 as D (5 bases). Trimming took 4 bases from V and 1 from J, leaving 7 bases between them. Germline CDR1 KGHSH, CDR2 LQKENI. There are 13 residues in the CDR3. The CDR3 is CASSLTAQETQYF. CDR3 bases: TGTGCCAGCTCACTGACAGCCCAAGAGACCCAGTACTTC.

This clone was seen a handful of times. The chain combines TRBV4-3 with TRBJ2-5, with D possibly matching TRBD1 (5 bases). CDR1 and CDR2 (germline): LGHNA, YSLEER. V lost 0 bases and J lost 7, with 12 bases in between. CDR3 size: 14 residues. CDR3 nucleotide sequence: TGCGCCAGCAGCCAAGACTTCCAGGGAAGGACCCAGTACTTC. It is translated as CASSQDFQGRTQYF.

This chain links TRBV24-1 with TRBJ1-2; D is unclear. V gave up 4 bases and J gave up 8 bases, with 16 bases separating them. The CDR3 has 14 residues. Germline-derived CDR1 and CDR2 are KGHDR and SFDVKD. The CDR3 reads CATSETDGVRGYTF. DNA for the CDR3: TGTGCCACCAGTGAGACCGACGGGGTGAGGGGCTACACCTTC.

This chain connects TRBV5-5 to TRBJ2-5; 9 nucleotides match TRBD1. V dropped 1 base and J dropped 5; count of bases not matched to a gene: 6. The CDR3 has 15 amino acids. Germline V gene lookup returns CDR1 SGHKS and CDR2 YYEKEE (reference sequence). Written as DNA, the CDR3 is TGTGCCAGCAGCTTGACAGGGGGCTTGGTGGAGACCCAGTACTTC. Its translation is CASSLTGGLVETQYF.

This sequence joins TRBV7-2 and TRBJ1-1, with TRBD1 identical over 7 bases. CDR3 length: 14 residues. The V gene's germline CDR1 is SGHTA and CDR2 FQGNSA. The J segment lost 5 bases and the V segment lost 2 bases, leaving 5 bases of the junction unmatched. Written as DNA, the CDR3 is TGTGCCAGCAGCTTACCCAGGGGGAGGACTGAAGCTTTCTTT. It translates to CASSLPRGRTEAFF. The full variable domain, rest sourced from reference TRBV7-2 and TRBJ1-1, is GAGVSQSPSNKVTEKGKDVELRCDPISGHTALYWYRQSLGQGLEFLIYFQGNSAPDKSGLPSDRFSAERTGGSVSTLTIQRTQQEDSAVYLCASSLPRGRTEAFFGQGTRLTVV.

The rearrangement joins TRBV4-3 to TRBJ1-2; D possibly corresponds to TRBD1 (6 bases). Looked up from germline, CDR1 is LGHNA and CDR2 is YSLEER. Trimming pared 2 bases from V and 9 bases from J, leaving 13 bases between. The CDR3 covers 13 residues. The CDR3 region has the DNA TGCGCCAGCAGCCAACAGGACAGCCTTCGCTACACCTTC. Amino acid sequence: CASSQQDSLRYTF.

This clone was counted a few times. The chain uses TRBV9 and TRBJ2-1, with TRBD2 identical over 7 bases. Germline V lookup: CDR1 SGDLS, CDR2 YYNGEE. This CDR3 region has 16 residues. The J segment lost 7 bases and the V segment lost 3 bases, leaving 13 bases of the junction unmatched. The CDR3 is CASSARRTSGGNEQFF. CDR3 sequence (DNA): TGTGCCAGCAGCGCTAGACGGACTAGTGGGGGTAATGAGCAGTTCTTC.

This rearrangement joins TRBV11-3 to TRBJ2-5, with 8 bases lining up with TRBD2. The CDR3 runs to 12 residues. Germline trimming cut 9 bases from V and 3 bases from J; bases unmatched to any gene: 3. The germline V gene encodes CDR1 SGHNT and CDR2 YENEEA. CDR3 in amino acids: CASSGGEETQYF. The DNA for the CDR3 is TGTGCCAGTTCCGGGGGGGAAGAGACCCAGTACTTC.

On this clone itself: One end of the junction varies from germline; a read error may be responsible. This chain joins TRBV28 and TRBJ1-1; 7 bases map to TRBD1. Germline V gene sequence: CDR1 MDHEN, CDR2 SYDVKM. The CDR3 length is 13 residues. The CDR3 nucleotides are TGTGCCAGCCGTTTACAGGGGATCACTGAAGCTTTCTTT. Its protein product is CASRLQGITEAFF.

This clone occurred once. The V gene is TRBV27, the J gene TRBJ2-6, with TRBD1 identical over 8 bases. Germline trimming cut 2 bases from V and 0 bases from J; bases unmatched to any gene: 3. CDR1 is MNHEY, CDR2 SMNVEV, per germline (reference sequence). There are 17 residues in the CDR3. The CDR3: CASSLRDRHSGANVLTF. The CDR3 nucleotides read TGTGCCAGCAGTTTACGGGACAGGCACTCTGGGGCCAACGTCCTGACTTTC.

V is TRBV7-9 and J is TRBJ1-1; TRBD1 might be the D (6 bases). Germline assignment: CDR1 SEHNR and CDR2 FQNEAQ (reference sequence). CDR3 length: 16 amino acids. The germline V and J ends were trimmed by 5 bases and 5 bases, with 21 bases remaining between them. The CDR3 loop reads CASSPNSRQDETEAFF. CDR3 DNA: TGTGCCAGCAGCCCAAACTCTCGACAGGACGAGACTGAAGCTTTCTTT.

The CDR3 bases are TGTGCCAGAAGCTTGGGGACGCAGGGTTTTCAGCCCCAGCATTTT. Its protein is CARSLGTQGFQPQHF. The chain has TRBV5-3 and TRBJ1-5, with D perhaps matching TRBD1 (5 bases). TRBV5-3 is treated as an ORF (open reading frame) with a function not yet certain. Trimming removed 0 bases from V and 6 bases from J, with 13 bases in between. This CDR3 is 15 amino acids long.

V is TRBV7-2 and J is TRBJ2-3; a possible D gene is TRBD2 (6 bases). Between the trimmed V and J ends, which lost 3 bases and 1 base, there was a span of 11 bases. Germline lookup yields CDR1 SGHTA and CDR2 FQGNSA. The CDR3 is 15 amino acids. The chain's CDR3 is CASSLEGVGTDTQYF. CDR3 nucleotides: TGTGCCAGCAGCTTGGAGGGAGTGGGCACAGATACGCAGTATTTT.

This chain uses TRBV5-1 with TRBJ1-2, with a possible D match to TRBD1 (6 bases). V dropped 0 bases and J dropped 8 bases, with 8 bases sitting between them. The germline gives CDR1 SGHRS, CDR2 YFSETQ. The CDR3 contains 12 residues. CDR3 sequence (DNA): TGCGCCAGCAGCTTGGACAGGGACGGCTACACCTTC. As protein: CASSLDRDGYTF.

CDR3 sequence (DNA): TGTGCCAGCAGCCCGATGAGGTCTCCTGAAGCTTTCTTT. It codes for CASSPMRSPEAFF. The genes are TRBV28 and TRBJ1-1, with D hard to call. The CDR3 totals 13 residues. Trimming removed 6 bases at V and 6 bases at J, with 14 bases between. CDR1 MDHEN and CDR2 SYDVKM come from the germline V gene.

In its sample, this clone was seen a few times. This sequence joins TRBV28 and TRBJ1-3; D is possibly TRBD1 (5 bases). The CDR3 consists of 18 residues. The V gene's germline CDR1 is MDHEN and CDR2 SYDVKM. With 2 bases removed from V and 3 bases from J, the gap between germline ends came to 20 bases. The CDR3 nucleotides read TGTGCCAGCAGTTTAAAAAGCTGGGGCCTCCTAAATGGAAACACCATATATTTT. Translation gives CASSLKSWGLLNGNTIYF.

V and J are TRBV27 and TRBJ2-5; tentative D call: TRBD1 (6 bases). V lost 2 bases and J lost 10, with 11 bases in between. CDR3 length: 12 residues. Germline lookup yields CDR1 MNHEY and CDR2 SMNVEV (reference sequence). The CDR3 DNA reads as TGTGCCAGCAGTTTAGGGGGCAAGATCCAGTACTTC. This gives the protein CASSLGGKIQYF.